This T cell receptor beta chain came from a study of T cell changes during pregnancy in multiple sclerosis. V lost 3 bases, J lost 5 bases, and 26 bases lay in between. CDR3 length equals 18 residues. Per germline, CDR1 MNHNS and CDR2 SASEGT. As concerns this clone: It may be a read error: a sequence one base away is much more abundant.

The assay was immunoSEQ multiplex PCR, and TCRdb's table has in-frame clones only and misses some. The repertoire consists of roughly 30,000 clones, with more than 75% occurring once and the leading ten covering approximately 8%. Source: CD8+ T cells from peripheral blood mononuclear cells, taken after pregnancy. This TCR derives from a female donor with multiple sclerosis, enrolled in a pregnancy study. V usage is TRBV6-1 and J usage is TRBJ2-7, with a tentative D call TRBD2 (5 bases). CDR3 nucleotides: TGTGCCAGCAGTGAGCACCCCGAGCTACTAGTGGCAGATGACGAGCAGTACTTC. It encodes CASSEHPELLVADDEQYF.